The source of this T cell receptor beta chain is a study of PD-L1 blockade in urothelial cancer. On the study more broadly: Blood analysis was done at 3 weeks (second dose) and 6 weeks after treatment began. Reported median T cell count for blood samples was around 140,000.

Sequencing was performed with immunoSEQ multiplex PCR; in TCRdb, only in-frame clones are kept and a portion is missing. The profile shows 40,000 to 45,000 clones, 85% of them singletons. The J segment lost 6 bases and the V segment lost 8 bases, leaving 3 bases of the junction unmatched. Germline values: CDR1 MNHEY, CDR2 SVGAGI. The CDR3 has 13 amino acids. Time point meaning: peripheral blood 6 weeks after treatment start. This chain connects TRBV6-5 to TRBJ2-2; 10 bases line up with TRBD2. The origin of this receptor is a man aged 65-85 years with urothelial cancer. Sequenced here: PBMCs, sampled around atezolizumab (anti-PD-L1) treatment. The CDR3 loop reads CASSSGRAGELFF. Written as DNA, the CDR3 is TGTGCCAGCTCCAGCGGGAGGGCCGGGGAGCTGTTTTTT.